These 31 T cell receptor beta chains share one sample of origin, sequenced in a study of CD8 T cells in Susac syndrome. cDNA came from about 0.5 to 1 ug RNA primed by random hexamers. MiXCR, applied by TCRdb to the immunoSEQ multiplex PCR reads, yields one record per CDR3 protein. The sample records 150,000 to 200,000 distinct CDR3 sequences, around 96% being singletons. The specimen was CD4+ T cells from PBMCs. Receptors were obtained from a human donor with Susac syndrome.

The V and J genes are TRBV3-1 and TRBJ2-7; the D is unclear. Looked up from germline, CDR1 is LGHDT and CDR2 is YNNKEL (reference sequence). The ends were cut back, 5 bases at V and 9 bases at J, with 11 bases in the middle. This CDR3 comprises 11 residues. The CDR3 protein is CASSTGRGQYF. CDR3 DNA: TGTGCCAGCAGCACTGGGCGAGGGCAGTACTTC.

This clonotype came up once. The rearrangement uses TRBV5-1 and TRBJ2-7; D may be TRBD1 (5 bases). Germline-derived CDR1 and CDR2 are SGHRS and YFSETQ. This CDR3 is 12 amino acids long. Between the trimmed V and J ends, which lost 7 bases and 6 bases, there was a span of 14 bases. The CDR3 spells CASSTPGIEQYV. The CDR3 DNA reads as TGCGCCAGCTCGACTCCAGGGATCGAGCAGTACGTC.

The J gene is TRBJ1-6, the V gene TRBV4-2; D is possibly TRBD1 (6 bases). The CDR3 is 16 amino acids. V lost 3 bases to trimming and J lost 8 bases, with 17 bases between them. Germline V gene data show CDR1 as LGHNA and CDR2 as YNFKEQ. CDR3 DNA sequence: TGTGCCAGCAGCCATCACTTCAGGGGTAAAGATTCACCCCTCCACTTT. Protein product: CASSHHFRGKDSPLHF.

The rearrangement joins TRBV7-2 to TRBJ2-1, with D possibly matching TRBD1 (5 bases). The CDR3 is 15 amino acids. The V gene lost 4 bases and the J gene lost 4 bases, with 14 bases spanning the gap. Per germline, CDR1 SGHTA and CDR2 FQGNSA. The CDR3 DNA reads TGTGCCAGCAGCTCCCCTCGACAGAGTTACAATGAGCAGTTCTTC. Translated: CASSSPRQSYNEQFF.

The chain employs TRBV20-1 and TRBJ1-1; a weak D match, TRBD1 (5 bases). Trimming left V 3 bases short and J 5 bases short, with 13 bases between. Germline CDR1 is DFQATT and CDR2 is SNEGSKA (reference sequence). The CDR3 contains 13 residues. In DNA form, the CDR3 reads TGCAGTGCTAGGTTGGGTGGGGGGACTGAAGCTTTCTTT. Protein: CSARLGGGTEAFF.

The chain is built from TRBV3-1 and TRBJ2-5; D not certain. This CDR3 region has 15 residues. Trimming took off 1 base at V and 1 base at J, with 10 bases between the two ends. Germline loops: CDR1 LGHDT, CDR2 YNNKEL (reference sequence). This chain's CDR3 is CASSQGNGFQETQYF. CDR3 coding DNA: TGTGCCAGCAGCCAAGGAAATGGGTTCCAAGAGACCCAGTACTTC.

This clonotype appeared once. This sequence joins TRBV20-1 and TRBJ2-5; D is undetermined. Germline-derived CDR1 and CDR2 are DFQATT and SNEGSKA (reference sequence). V lost 7 bases, J lost 6 bases, and 15 bases lay in between. The CDR3 runs to 12 residues. DNA for the CDR3: TGCAGTGGGGAACTAACAAGGCAGACCCAGTACTTC. This gives the protein CSGELTRQTQYF.

The rearrangement links TRBV12-3 or TRBV12-4 to TRBJ1-2; D is perhaps TRBD1 (5 bases). V was clipped by 5 bases and J by 0 bases, with 13 bases between them. This CDR3 has 15 amino acids. This chain's CDR3 is CASSPGPTPNYGYTF. The CDR3 DNA reads as TGTGCCAGCAGTCCGGGACCCACCCCTAACTATGGCTACACCTTC.

This clonotype has only one observation. This chain uses TRBV10-3 with TRBJ2-5, with 10 positions matching TRBD1. Germline CDR1 ENHRY, CDR2 SYGVKD. CDR3 length: 16 amino acids. V shed 0 bases, J shed 6 bases, and the junction held 7 bases outside the gene matches. CDR3 in DNA: TGTGCCATCAGTGAGTCGACGACAGGGGGCTTGAAGACCCAGTACTTC. It yields the protein CAISESTTGGLKTQYF.

This chain links TRBV4-2 with TRBJ2-3; TRBD2 aligns across 13 bases. V lost 1 base and J lost 5; bases outside the gene matches: 9. The CDR3 covers 18 residues. Germline V gene lookup returns CDR1 LGHNA and CDR2 YNFKEQ. CDR3 DNA sequence: TGTGCCAGCAGCCAAGCCCCAGGACTAGCGGGGGCCTTAGATACGCAGTATTTT. Translating it yields CASSQAPGLAGALDTQYF.

V is TRBV29-1 and J is TRBJ2-1; D might be TRBD2 (6 bases). CDR1 SQVTM and CDR2 ANQGSEA come from the germline V gene. This CDR3 has 11 amino acids. Trimming took off 3 bases at V and 9 bases at J, with 9 bases between the two ends. CDR3 nucleotide sequence: TGCAGCGTTGATAGGAGGGGTGAGCAGTTCTTC. Its translation: CSVDRRGEQFF.

The chain combines TRBV5-1 with TRBJ2-5; D call uncertain. Trimming pared 0 bases from V and 4 bases from J, leaving 7 bases between. The CDR3 length is 13 residues. Germline CDR1 is SGHRS and CDR2 is YFSETQ. The CDR3 protein is CASSLGAVETQYF. In DNA, the CDR3 is TGCGCCAGCAGCTTGGGGGCCGTAGAGACCCAGTACTTC.

J is TRBJ2-1 and V is TRBV20-1; tentatively, D is TRBD2 (6 bases). This CDR3 has 14 amino acids. Germline CDR1 and CDR2: DFQATT and SNEGSKA (reference sequence). Deletions cut 6 bases from V and 8 bases from J, with 20 bases between. As DNA, the CDR3 is TGCAGTGCCCGTCCTAGCGTCCTCGGGGATGAGCAGTTCTTC. Amino acid sequence: CSARPSVLGDEQFF.

The rearrangement uses TRBV18 and TRBJ2-7; 11 positions agree with TRBD2. Per germline, CDR1 KGHSH and CDR2 LQKENI. V trimming: 3 bases; J trimming: 3 bases; junction bases outside the gene matches: 4. This CDR3 is built from 15 residues. The CDR3 reads CASSPGLAAIYEQYV. CDR3 in DNA: TGTGCCAGCTCACCGGGACTAGCGGCGATCTACGAGCAGTACGTC.

V is TRBV4-3 and J is TRBJ2-6; the D call may be TRBD1 or TRBD2 (5 bases each). This CDR3 has 16 amino acids. Germline CDR1 LGHNA, CDR2 YSLEER. Between the trimmed V and J ends, which lost 3 bases and 2 bases, there was a span of 11 bases. In DNA, the CDR3 is TGCGCCAGCAGCCAGGGGACCGAGCCTGGGGCCAACGTCCTGACTTTC. Translation: CASSQGTEPGANVLTF.

The chain employs TRBV4-2 and TRBJ2-2; 10 bases match TRBD2. The CDR3 has 19 amino acids. The ends lost 1 base at V and 3 bases at J; junction bases unmatched: 11. Germline V gene sequence: CDR1 LGHNA, CDR2 YNFKEQ. CDR3 sequence: CASSQGSASGSLDTGELFF. The DNA of the CDR3 is TGTGCCAGCAGCCAAGGGTCGGCTAGCGGGAGCTTGGACACCGGGGAGCTGTTTTTT.

The chain is built from TRBV7-2 and TRBJ2-5; no definite D call. The CDR3 has 14 residues. Trimming took off 4 bases at V and 4 bases at J, with 13 bases between the two ends. Germline values: CDR1 SGHTA, CDR2 FQGNSA. The CDR3 nucleotides are TGTGCCAGCAGCTGGAACTACCCGAGAGAGACCCAGTACTTC. Its protein product is CASSWNYPRETQYF. Looking up the rest from reference TRBV7-2 and TRBJ2-5 gives the full variable domain: GAGVSQSPSNKVTEKGKDVELRCDPISGHTALYWYRQSLGQGLEFLIYFQGNSAPDKSGLPSDRFSAERTGGSVSTLTIQRTQQEDSAVYLCASSWNYPRETQYFGPGTRLLVL.

The genes are TRBV27 and TRBJ2-6; TRBD2 is a possible D gene (5 bases). Germline CDR1 is MNHEY and CDR2 is SMNVEV (reference sequence). The CDR3 loop spans 17 amino acids. Trimming shortened V by 9 bases and J by 2 bases, and 20 bases separated the two germline ends. CDR3 loop: CASRGSSPIAGANVLTF. CDR3 DNA sequence: TGTGCCAGTAGAGGGTCCAGTCCCATCGCTGGGGCCAACGTCCTGACTTTC.

V is TRBV14 and J is TRBJ2-1; D remains ambiguous. Germline V lookup: CDR1 SGHDN, CDR2 FVKESK. V shed 2 bases and J shed 12 bases, with 11 bases lying between them. This CDR3 spans 12 amino acids. DNA of the CDR3: TGTGCCAGCAGCCAATACAGATTCGGGCAGTTCTTC. This sequence encodes CASSQYRFGQFF.

The chain uses TRBV30 and TRBJ2-6; 10 positions match TRBD1. Per germline, CDR1 GTSNPN and CDR2 SVGIG (reference sequence). The V gene end was trimmed by 6 bases and the J gene end by 3 bases; junction bases not matched to a gene: 11. The CDR3 is made up of 17 amino acids. CDR3 residues: CACTPGQGFGGANVLTF. CDR3 nucleotides: TGTGCCTGCACCCCGGGACAGGGGTTCGGTGGGGCCAACGTCCTGACTTTC. The full variable domain, completed using reference TRBV30 and TRBJ2-6, is SQTIHQWPATLVQPVGSPLSLECTVEGTSNPNLYWYRQAAGRGLQLLFYSVGIGQISSEVPQNLSASRPQDRQFILSSKKLLLSDSGFYLCACTPGQGFGGANVLTFGAGSRLTVL.

The V call is TRBV15, the J call TRBJ2-5, with TRBD1 matching over 7 bases. V trimming: 2 bases; J trimming: 9 bases; junction bases outside the gene matches: 15. The CDR3 runs 16 residues. Germline V gene lookup returns CDR1 LNHNV and CDR2 YYDKDF (reference sequence). CDR3 DNA: TGTGCCACCAGCAGAAACATGGGACAGACAATTGAGTCCCAGTACTTC. Amino acid sequence: CATSRNMGQTIESQYF.

This rearrangement joins TRBV19 to TRBJ2-5; unclear D gene. CDR3 length: 14 residues. V lost 3 bases to trimming and J lost 4 bases, with 12 bases between them. CDR1 is LNHDA and CDR2 is SQIVND in the germline V gene (reference sequence). This chain's CDR3 is CASSIGRSLETQYF. Written as DNA, the CDR3 is TGTGCCAGTAGTATTGGCAGGAGCCTAGAGACCCAGTACTTC.

The V gene is TRBV28, the J gene TRBJ1-1, with D maybe TRBD1 (6 bases). Germline-derived CDR1 and CDR2 are MDHEN and SYDVKM. The V end was cut by 5 bases, the J end by 5 bases, with 15 bases between. CDR3 length: 14 amino acids. The CDR3 loop is CASSLPRGRTEAFF. CDR3 DNA sequence: TGTGCCAGCAGTCTCCCAAGGGGGAGGACTGAAGCTTTCTTT.

The chain is built from TRBV7-2 and TRBJ2-7; D could derive from TRBD1 or TRBD2 (6 bases each). The CDR3 consists of 15 residues. In germline, CDR1 is SGHTA, CDR2 FQGNSA. The V and J ends lost 6 bases and 6 bases respectively, with 21 bases between them. The CDR3 DNA reads TGTGCCAGCAGTCCTGACCCACCGGGGGCGTCCGAGCAGTACGTC. Translation gives CASSPDPPGASEQYV.

DNA of the CDR3: TGTGCCAGCCGCTCGCAGGGGCGAGGCTATGGCTACACCTTC. Protein: CASRSQGRGYGYTF. This sequence joins TRBV6-5 and TRBJ1-2, with D possibly matching TRBD1 (6 bases). Trimming took off 8 bases at V and 4 bases at J, with 17 bases between the two ends. The CDR3 runs 14 residues. The germline gives CDR1 MNHEY, CDR2 SVGAGI.

This clonotype was seen only once. The chain recombines TRBV11-2 with TRBJ1-5; no reliable D call. Germline V CDR1 and CDR2: SGHAT, FQNNGV. The CDR3 loop spans 14 amino acids. V was clipped by 3 bases and J by 3 bases, with 9 bases between them. The CDR3 DNA is TGTGCCAGCAGCTTCGAGGGCACCAATCAGCCCCAGCATTTT. It translates to CASSFEGTNQPQHF.

The rearrangement links TRBV19 to TRBJ1-5, with TRBD1 matching 10 bases. The trim removed 5 bases at V and 0 bases at J, leaving 10 bases unmatched. The CDR3 contains 18 residues. CDR1 and CDR2 (germline): LNHDA, SQIVND (reference sequence). The CDR3 protein is CASSFSGTGAYSNQPQHF. The DNA of the CDR3 is TGTGCCAGTAGTTTTTCCGGGACAGGGGCTTATAGCAATCAGCCCCAGCATTTT.

The gene calls are TRBV12-3 or TRBV12-4 and TRBJ1-5; unclear D gene. The CDR3 extends over 14 amino acids. V was pared by 5 bases and J by 2 bases, with 10 bases between. CDR3 DNA sequence: TGTGCCAGCAGTCGGTCAGGCCGCAATCAGCCCCAGCATTTT. Its translation is CASSRSGRNQPQHF.

This rearrangement joins TRBV29-1 to TRBJ1-2; D remains unclear. V was cut by 3 bases and J by 1 base, with 3 bases left in between. CDR1 and CDR2 from the germline V gene are SQVTM and ANQGSEA. The CDR3 runs 11 residues. As DNA, the CDR3 is TGCAGCGTTGAGAGTAACTATGGCTACACCTTC. This gives the protein CSVESNYGYTF.

J is TRBJ1-2 and V is TRBV7-9; D uncertain. With 8 bases removed from V and 3 bases from J, the gap between germline ends came to 10 bases. Germline V gene sequence: CDR1 SEHNR, CDR2 FQNEAQ (reference sequence). The CDR3 covers 12 residues. CDR3 sequence (DNA): TGTGCCAGCGAAGGGCCCTACTATGGCTACACCTTC. Protein: CASEGPYYGYTF.

The rearrangement joins TRBV3-1 to TRBJ1-6; possible D gene TRBD1, 5 bases. The CDR3 is made up of 15 amino acids. Trimming removed 6 bases from V and 7 bases from J, with 16 bases in between. Looked up from germline, CDR1 is LGHDT and CDR2 is YNNKEL (reference sequence). CDR3 loop: CASRRGEGLNSPLHF. CDR3 DNA sequence: TGTGCCAGCAGACGGGGCGAGGGGTTGAATTCACCCCTCCACTTT.